This T cell receptor beta chain was profiled in a study of blood T cell repertoires in COVID-19. Turning to the study itself: PBMCs, B-cell-depleted T cells, or T cells provided the cDNA or gDNA that made up the material.

The protocol was immunoSEQ multiplex PCR, while the TCRdb copy is restricted to in-frame clones and leaves out a portion. The sample consists of around 300,000 clones, approximately 87% of them appearing once. Trimming cost V 2 bases and J 4 bases, with 11 bases left between them. The CDR3 length is 14 residues. Germline values: CDR1 WSHSY, CDR2 SAAADI. This TCR derives from a woman in her 30s who had recovered from COVID-19. The V and J genes are TRBV10-2 and TRBJ1-1, with D perhaps TRBD1 (6 bases). Sequences were obtained from PBMCs or T cells enriched from blood (not recorded which). The CDR3 loop is CASSEGGVGTEAFF. CDR3 in DNA: TGCGCCAGCAGTGAGGGGGGCGTCGGCACTGAAGCTTTCTTT.